This T cell receptor (beta chain) was identified during a study of CD8 T cells in Susac syndrome (dated by TCRdb to the late 2010s). The study in broad terms: Among the sequenced Susac syndrome patients, about 6 had clinically active disease and roughly eight were in clinical remission. At the time of blood withdrawal, Susac syndrome patients were either therapy-naive, taking corticosteroids (with some also receiving IVIg), or on IVIg alone. Whether CD8+ T cell activation and differentiation in Susac syndrome was antigen driven was tested using repertoire sequencing. Overall study outcomes, separate from this receptor: The number of individuals in the TCR sequencing and HLA analysis was acknowledged as relatively small. In patients with Susac syndrome, the CD4+ T cell repertoire showed no detectable clonal expansion.

High-throughput TCR beta sequencing profiled peripheral blood CD8+ and CD4+ T cells from healthy donors, Susac syndrome patients and multiple sclerosis patients. Susac syndrome patients met recently defined diagnostic criteria for definite or probable disease. Bulk CD8+ and CD4+ T cells were purified by magnetic negative isolation, while CD8+ TEMRA cells were enriched using FACS. Blood was drawn into EDTA tubes, processed within 24 hours, and PBMCs were isolated by density gradient centrifugation. PBMCs intended for TCR sequencing were frozen in liquid nitrogen and were later thawed in a 37 degrees C water bath. The sorted or isolated CD4+, CD8+ and CD8+ TEMRA cells had a purity of 90% or higher. About this clonotype itself: Its antigen remains unidentified. No base qualities exist here, and no much larger clone lies one base off it.

RNA was extracted with the RNeasy kit and roughly 0.5 to 1 ug was reverse transcribed using random hexamers. The immunoSEQ multiplex PCR assay, which covers 54 Vbeta and 13 Jbeta segments, was used to amplify TCR beta CDR3 regions. Bias from PCR amplification was corrected by using a synthetic template baseline for primer optimization and for computational correction. In the original analysis: Reads were assigned to V, D and J genes according to IMGT and analyzed in immunoSEQ Analyzer, with only productive sequences retained. Clonality was calculated as one minus the Shannon entropy normalized by log2 of the number of productive unique sequences. For each patient and control, public and private clones were evaluated among the 100 most prevalent clones. Clones were defined as Susac-specific if absent from the healthy and MS cohorts, from 1052 published viral clones and from other ImmuneACCESS disease sequences. TCRdb's own reprocessing of the public reads used fastp at Q25 and MiXCR and kept productive beta chains. Each record represents a unique CDR3 protein, reported with the most common genes and DNA among its rows. The V and J calls shown here were made by TCRdb, not taken from the authors' results. This sample holds some 150,000 distinct CDR3 sequences; approximately 95% were observed only once. The ten largest clones take up 0.16% of the sample.

V lost 3 bases and J lost 2 bases; the stretch between them is 10 bases long. The CDR3 goes from the cysteine to the phenylalanine over 14 residues. Of all the DNA, just the CDR3 is kept, 42 bases in frame from base 1. The germline V gene specifies SQVTM as CDR1 and ANQGSEA as CDR2. The TCR originated in a human donor with Susac syndrome. The sequencing input was CD4+ T cells from PBMCs. The V and J genes are TRBV29-1 and TRBJ2-2; tentative D gene TRBD1, with 5 bases matching. The DNA is TGCAGCGTTGATAGGACACCAAACACCGGGGAGCTGTTTTTT. Its translation is CSVDRTPNTGELFF.